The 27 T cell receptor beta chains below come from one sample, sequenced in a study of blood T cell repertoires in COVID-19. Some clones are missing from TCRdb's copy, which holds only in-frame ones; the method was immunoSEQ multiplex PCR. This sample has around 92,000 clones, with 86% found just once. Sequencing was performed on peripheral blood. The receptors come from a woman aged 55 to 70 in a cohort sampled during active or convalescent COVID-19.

Here the CDR3 DNA reads TGTGCCAGCAGAGCCCCCGGGACTAGCACAGATACGCAGTATTTT. Amino acid sequence: CASRAPGTSTDTQYF. The V and J genes are TRBV28 and TRBJ2-3, with D possibly being TRBD2 (6 bases). CDR1 is MDHEN and CDR2 is SYDVKM in the germline V gene. The CDR3 is made up of 15 amino acids. V lost 6 bases, J lost 0 bases, and 13 bases lay in between.

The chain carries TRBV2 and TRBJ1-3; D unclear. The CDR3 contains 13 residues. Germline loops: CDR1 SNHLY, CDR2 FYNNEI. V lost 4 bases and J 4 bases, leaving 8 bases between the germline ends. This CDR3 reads CASSAGIGNTIYF. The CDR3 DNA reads TGTGCCAGCAGTGCGGGGATCGGAAACACCATATATTTT.

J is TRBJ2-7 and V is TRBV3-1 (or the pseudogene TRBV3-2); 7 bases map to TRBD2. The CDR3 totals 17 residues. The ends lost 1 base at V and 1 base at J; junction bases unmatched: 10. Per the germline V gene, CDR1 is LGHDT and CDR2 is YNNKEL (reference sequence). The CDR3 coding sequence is TGTGCCAGCAGCCAAGCTGGGGGGGATACTGGTTCCTACGAGCAGTACTTC. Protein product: CASSQAGGDTGSYEQYF.

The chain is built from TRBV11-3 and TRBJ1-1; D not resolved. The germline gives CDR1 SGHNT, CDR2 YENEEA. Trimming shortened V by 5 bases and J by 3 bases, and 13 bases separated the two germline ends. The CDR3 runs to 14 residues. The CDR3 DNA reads TGTGCCAGCAGCCAAGGGAGAGTCGACACTGAAGCTTTCTTT. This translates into CASSQGRVDTEAFF.

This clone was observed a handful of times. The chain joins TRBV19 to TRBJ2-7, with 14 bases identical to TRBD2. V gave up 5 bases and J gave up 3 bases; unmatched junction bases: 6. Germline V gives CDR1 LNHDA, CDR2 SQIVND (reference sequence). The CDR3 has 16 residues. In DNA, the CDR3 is TGTGCCAGTAGTCCACGGACTAGCGGGGGGAACTACGAGCAGTACTTC. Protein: CASSPRTSGGNYEQYF.

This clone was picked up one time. The CDR3 spells CASSPLGGGTTDTQYF. The DNA for the CDR3 is TGTGCCAGCAGCCCGCTTGGGGGCGGAACCACAGATACGCAGTATTTT. This rearrangement joins TRBV6-2 or TRBV6-3 to TRBJ2-3; tentatively, D is TRBD1 (6 bases). The CDR3 contains 16 residues. CDR1 MNHEY and CDR2 SVGEGT come from the germline V gene. V was clipped by 6 bases and J by 2 bases, with 18 bases between them.

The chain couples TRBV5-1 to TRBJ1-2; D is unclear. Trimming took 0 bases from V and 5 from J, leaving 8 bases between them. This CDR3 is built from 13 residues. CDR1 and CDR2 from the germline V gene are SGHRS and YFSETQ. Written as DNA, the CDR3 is TGCGCCAGCAGCTTGGATCTCCTGTATGGCTACACCTTC. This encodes CASSLDLLYGYTF.

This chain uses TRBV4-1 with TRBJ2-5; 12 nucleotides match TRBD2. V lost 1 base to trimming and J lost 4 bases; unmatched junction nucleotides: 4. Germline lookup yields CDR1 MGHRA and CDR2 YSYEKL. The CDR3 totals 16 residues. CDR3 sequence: CASSQGLLAGGETQYF. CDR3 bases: TGCGCCAGCAGCCAAGGTTTACTAGCGGGGGGAGAGACCCAGTACTTC.

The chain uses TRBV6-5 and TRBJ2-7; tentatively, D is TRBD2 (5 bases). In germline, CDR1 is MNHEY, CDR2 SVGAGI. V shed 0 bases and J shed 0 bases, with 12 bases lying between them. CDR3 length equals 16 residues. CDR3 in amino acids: CASSYSGSGSSYEQYF. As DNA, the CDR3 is TGTGCCAGCAGTTACTCGGGGTCGGGAAGCTCCTACGAGCAGTACTTC.

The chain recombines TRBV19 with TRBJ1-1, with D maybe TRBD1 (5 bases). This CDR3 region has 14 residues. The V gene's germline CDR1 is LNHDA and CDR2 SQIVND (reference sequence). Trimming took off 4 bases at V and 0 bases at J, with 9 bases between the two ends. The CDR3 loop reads CASSKAGMNTEAFF. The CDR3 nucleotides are TGTGCCAGTAGTAAGGCAGGGATGAACACTGAAGCTTTCTTT.

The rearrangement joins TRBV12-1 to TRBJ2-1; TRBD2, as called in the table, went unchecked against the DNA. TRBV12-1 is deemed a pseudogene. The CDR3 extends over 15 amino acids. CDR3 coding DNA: TGTGCCAGCAGCCAACTAGCGGGGGCCTACAATGAGCAGTTCTTC. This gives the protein CASSQLAGAYNEQFF.

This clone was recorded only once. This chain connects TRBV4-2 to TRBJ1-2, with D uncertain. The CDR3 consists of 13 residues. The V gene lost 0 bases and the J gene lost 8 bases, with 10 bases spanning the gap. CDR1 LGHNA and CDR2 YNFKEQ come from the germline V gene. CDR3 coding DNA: TGTGCCAGCAGCCAAGAACTGAATAAAGGCTACACCTTC. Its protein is CASSQELNKGYTF.

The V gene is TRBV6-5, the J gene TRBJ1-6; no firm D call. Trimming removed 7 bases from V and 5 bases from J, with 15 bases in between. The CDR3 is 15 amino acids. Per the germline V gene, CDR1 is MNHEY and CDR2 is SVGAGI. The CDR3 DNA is TGTGCCAGCATCCTGTGGGGAGTGGATAATTCACCCCTCCACTTT. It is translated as CASILWGVDNSPLHF.

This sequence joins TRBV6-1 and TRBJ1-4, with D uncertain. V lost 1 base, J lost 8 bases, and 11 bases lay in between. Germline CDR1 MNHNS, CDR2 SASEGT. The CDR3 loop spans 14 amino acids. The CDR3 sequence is CASSEGGVGEKLFF. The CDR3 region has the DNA TGTGCCAGCAGTGAAGGGGGAGTGGGGGAAAAACTGTTTTTT.

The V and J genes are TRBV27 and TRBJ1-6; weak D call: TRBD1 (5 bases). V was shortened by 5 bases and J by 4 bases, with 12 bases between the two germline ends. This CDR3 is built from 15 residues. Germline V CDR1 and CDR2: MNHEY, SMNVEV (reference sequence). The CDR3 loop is CASSPGSTYNSPLHF. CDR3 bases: TGTGCCAGCAGTCCAGGGTCGACTTATAATTCACCCCTCCACTTT.

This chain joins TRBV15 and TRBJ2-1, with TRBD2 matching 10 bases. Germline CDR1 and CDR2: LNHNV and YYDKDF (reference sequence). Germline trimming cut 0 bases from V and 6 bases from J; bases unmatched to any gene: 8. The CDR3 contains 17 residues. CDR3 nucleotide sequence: TGTGCCACCAGCAGAGATCTACTAGCGGGGATACTCAATGAGCAGTTCTTC. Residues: CATSRDLLAGILNEQFF. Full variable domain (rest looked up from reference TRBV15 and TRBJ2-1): DAMVIQNPRYQVTQFGKPVTLSCSQTLNHNVMYWYQQKSSQAPKLLFHYYDKDFNNEADTPDNFQSRRPNTSFCFLDIRSPGLGDTAMYLCATSRDLLAGILNEQFFGPGTRLTVL.

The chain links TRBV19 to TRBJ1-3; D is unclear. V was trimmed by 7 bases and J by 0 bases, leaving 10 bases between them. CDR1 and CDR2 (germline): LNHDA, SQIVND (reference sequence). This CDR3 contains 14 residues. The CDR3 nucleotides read TGTGCCAGTACCCCCGGGAGCTCTGGAAACACCATATATTTT. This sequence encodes CASTPGSSGNTIYF.

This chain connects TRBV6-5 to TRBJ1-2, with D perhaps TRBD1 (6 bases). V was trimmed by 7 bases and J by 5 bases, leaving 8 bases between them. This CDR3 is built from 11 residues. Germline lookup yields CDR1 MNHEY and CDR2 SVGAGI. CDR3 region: CASTQGYGYTF. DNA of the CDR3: TGTGCCAGCACCCAGGGGTATGGCTACACCTTC.

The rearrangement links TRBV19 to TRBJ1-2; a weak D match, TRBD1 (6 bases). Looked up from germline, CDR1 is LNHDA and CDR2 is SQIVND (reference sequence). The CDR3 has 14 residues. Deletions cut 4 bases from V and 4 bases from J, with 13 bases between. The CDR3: CASSNGQGGYGYTF. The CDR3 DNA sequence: TGTGCCAGTAGTAATGGGCAAGGGGGCTATGGCTACACCTTC.

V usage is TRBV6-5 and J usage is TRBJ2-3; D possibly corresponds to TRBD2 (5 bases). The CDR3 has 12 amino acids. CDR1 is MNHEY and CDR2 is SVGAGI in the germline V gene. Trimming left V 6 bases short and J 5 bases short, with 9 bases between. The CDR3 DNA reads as TGTGCCAGCAGCGACCGGGGAGATACGCAGTATTTT. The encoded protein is CASSDRGDTQYF.

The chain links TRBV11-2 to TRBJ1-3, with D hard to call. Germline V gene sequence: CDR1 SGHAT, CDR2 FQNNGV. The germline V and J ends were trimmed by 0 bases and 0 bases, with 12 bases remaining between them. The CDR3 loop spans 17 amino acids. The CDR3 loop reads CASSLDFAGSSGNTIYF. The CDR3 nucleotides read TGTGCCAGCAGCTTAGATTTCGCGGGAAGCTCTGGAAACACCATATATTTT.

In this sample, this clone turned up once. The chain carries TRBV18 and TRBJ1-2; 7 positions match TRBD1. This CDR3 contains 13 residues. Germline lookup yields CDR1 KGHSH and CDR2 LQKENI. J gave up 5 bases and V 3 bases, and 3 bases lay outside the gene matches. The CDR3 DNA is TGTGCCAGCTCACCCCAGGGGGATTATGGCTACACCTTC. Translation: CASSPQGDYGYTF. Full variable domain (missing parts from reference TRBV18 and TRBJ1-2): NAGVMQNPRHLVRRRGQEARLRCSPMKGHSHVYWYRQLPEEGLKFMVYLQKENIIDESGMPKERFSAEFPKEGPSILRIQQVVRGDSAAYFCASSPQGDYGYTFGSGTRLTVV.

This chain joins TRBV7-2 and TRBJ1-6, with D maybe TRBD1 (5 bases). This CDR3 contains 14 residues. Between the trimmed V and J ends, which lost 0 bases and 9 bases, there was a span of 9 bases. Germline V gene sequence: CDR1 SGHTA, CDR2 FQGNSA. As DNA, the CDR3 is TGTGCCAGCAGCTTAGCGGGGGGGGGTTCACCCCTCCACTTT. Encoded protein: CASSLAGGGSPLHF.

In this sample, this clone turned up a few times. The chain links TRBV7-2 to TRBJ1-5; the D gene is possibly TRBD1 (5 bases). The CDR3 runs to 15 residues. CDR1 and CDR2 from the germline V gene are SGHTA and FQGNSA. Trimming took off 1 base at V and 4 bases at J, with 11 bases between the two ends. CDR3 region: CASSLGGGRNQPQHF. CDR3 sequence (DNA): TGTGCCAGCAGCTTAGGGGGGGGGAGGAATCAGCCCCAGCATTTT.

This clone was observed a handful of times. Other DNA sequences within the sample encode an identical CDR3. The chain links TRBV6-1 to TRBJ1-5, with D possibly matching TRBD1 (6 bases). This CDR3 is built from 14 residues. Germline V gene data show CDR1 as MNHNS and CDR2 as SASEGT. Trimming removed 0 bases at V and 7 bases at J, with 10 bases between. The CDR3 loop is CASSEARGGQPQHF. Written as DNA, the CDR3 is TGTGCCAGCAGTGAAGCTCGGGGGGGCCAGCCCCAGCATTTT.

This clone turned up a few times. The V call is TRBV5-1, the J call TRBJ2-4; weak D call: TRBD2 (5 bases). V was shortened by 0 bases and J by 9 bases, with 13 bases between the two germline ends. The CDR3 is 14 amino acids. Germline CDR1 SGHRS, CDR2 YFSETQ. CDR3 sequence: CASSLVPAEVIQYF. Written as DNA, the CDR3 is TGCGCCAGCAGCTTGGTTCCAGCGGAGGTCATTCAGTACTTC. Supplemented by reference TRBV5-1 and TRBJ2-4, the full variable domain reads KAGVTQTPRYLIKTRGQQVTLSCSPISGHRSVSWYQQTPGQGLQFLFEYFSETQRNKGNFPGRFSGRQFSNSRSEMNVSTLELGDSALYLCASSLVPAEVIQYFGAGTRLSVL.

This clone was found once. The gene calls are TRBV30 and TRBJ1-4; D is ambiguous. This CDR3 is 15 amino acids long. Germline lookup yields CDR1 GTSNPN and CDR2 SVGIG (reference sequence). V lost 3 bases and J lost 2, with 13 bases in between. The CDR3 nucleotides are TGTGCCTGGAGATTGCCCGGTGATACTAATGAAAAACTGTTTTTT. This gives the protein CAWRLPGDTNEKLFF.